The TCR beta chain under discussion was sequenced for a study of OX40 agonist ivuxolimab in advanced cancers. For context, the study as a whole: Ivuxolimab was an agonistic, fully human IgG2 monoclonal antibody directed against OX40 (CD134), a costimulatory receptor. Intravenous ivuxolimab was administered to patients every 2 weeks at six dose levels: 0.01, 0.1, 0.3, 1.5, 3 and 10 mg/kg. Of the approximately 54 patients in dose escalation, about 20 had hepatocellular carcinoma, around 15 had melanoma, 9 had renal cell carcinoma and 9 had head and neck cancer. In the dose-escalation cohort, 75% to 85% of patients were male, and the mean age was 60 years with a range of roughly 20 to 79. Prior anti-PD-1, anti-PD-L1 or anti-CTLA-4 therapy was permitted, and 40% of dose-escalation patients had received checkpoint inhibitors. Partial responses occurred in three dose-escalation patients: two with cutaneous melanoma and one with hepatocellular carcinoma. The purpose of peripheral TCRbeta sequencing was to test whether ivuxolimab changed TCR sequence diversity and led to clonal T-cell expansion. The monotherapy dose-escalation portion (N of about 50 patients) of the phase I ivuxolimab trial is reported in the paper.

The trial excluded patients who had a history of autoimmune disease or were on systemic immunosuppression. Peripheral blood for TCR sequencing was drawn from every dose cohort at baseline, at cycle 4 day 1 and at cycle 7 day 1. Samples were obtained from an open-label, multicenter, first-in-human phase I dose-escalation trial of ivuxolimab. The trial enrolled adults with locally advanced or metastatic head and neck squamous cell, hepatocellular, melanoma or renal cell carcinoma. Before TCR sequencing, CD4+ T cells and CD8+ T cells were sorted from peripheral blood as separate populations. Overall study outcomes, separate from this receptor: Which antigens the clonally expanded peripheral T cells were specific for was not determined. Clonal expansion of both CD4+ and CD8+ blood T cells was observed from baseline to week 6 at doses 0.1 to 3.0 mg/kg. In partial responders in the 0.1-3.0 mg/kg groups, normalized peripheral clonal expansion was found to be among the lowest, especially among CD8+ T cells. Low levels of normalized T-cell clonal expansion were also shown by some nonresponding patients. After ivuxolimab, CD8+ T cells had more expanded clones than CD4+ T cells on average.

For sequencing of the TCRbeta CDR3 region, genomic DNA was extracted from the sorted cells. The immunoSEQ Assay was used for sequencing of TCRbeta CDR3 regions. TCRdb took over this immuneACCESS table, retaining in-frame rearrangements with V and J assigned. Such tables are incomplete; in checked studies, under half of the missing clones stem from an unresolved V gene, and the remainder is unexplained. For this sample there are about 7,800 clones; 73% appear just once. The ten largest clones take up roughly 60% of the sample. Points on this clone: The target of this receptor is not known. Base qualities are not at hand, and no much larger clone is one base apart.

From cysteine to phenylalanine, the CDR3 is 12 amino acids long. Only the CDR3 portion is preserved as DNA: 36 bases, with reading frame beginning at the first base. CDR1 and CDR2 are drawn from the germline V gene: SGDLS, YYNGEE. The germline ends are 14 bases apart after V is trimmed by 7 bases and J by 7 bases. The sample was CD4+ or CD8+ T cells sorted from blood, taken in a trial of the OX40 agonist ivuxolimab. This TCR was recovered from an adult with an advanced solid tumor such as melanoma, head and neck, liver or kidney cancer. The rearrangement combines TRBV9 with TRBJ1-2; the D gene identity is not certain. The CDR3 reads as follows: CASLGLSTGYTF. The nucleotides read TGTGCCAGCCTCGGACTTTCAACTGGCTACACCTTC.